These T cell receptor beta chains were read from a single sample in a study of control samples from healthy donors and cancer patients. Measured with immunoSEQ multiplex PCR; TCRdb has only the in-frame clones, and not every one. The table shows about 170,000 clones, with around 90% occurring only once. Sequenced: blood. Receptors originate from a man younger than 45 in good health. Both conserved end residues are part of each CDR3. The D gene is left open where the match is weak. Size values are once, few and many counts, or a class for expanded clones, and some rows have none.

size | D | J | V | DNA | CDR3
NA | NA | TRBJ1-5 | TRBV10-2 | TGCGCCAGCAGTGACCGGTCCCTAAATCAGCCCCAGCATTTT | CASSDRSLNQPQHF
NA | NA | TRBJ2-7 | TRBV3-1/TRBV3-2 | TGTGCCAGCAGCCAAGGACGGGTCCCCTACGAGCAGTACTTC | CASSQGRVPYEQYF
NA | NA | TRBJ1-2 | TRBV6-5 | TGTGCCAGCAGCCAGGGTCATGGCTACACCTTC | CASSQGHGYTF
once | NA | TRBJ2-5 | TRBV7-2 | TGTGCCAGCAGCTTATTGGGTCCTCGAGGGGAAGAGACCCAGTACTTC | CASSLLGPRGEETQYF
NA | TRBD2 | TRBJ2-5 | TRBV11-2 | TGTGCCAGCAGCCCACGGACTAGCGGCTTCCAAGAGACCCAGTACTTC | CASSPRTSGFQETQYF
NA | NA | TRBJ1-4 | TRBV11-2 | TGTGCCAGCAGCTTAAATACCGGGTTGGGTGAAAAACTGTTTTTT | CASSLNTGLGEKLFF
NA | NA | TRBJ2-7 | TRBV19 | TGTGCCAGTAGTAGGCGGTCGGGGGCAAACGACGAGCAGTACTTC | CASSRRSGANDEQYF
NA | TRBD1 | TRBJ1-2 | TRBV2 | TGTGCCAGCCTACGCGACAGGGGGCGTGGCGGCTACACCTTC | CASLRDRGRGGYTF
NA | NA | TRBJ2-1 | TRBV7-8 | TGTGCCAGCAGCCCCGAGGCATATAGATACAATGAGCAGTTCTTC | CASSPEAYRYNEQFF
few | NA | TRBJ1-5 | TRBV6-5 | TGTGCCAGCAGTTACTCGTGGCGGAGAGTGGATACCCAGCATTTT | CASSYSWRRVDTQHF
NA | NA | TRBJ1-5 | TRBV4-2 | TGTGCCAGCAGCCAAGAGTATACGCAGGGTGGCAATCAGCCCCAGCATTTT | CASSQEYTQGGNQPQHF
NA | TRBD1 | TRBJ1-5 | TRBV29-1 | TGCAGCGTGAAGACTACAGGGGATAGCAATCAGCCCCAGCATTTT | CSVKTTGDSNQPQHF
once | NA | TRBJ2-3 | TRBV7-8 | TGTGCCAGCAGTTCGAAACTGGGGACAGATACGCAGTATTTT | CASSSKLGTDTQYF
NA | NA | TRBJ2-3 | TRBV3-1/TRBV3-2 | TGTGCCAGCAGCCAACCTGACAGCTATAGCACAGATACGCAGTATTTT | CASSQPDSYSTDTQYF
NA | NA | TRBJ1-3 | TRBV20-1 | TGCAGTGCTAGTCCTGGGACCAGCGGTGGAAACACCATATATTTT | CSASPGTSGGNTIYF
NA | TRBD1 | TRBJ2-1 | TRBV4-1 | TGCGCCAGCAGCCAAGCGGGACAGGGCGGCTACAATGAGCAGTTCTTC | CASSQAGQGGYNEQFF
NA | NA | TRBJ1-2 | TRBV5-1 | TGCGCCAGCAGCTTGCTCCTAGCTAACTATGGCTACACCTTC | CASSLLLANYGYTF
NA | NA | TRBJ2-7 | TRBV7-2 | TGTGCCAGCAGCTTAGAGCAGGGTGCCTACGAGCAGTACTTC | CASSLEQGAYEQYF
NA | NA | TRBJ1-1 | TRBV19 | TGTGCCAGTAGTCTAACAGGGTCCACAGGTACTGAAGCTTTCTTT | CASSLTGSTGTEAFF
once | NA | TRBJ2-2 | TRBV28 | TGTGCCAGCAGTGGGGCCGGGGAGCTGTTTTTT | CASSGAGELFF
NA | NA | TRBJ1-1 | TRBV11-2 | TGTGCCAGCAGCCTCGAAGTGAACACTGAAGCTTTCTTT | CASSLEVNTEAFF
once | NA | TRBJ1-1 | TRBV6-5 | TGTGCCAGCAGTTACTCGGACCACAGGTTGAACACTGAAGCTTTCTTT | CASSYSDHRLNTEAFF
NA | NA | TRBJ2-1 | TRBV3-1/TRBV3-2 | TGTGCCAGCAGCCAAGGGAACTCCTACAATGAGCAGTTCTTC | CASSQGNSYNEQFF
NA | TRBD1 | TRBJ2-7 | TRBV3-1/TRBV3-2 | TGTGCCAGCAGCCAAACCGCCGGACAGGGGGCGCGGGAGCAGTACTTC | CASSQTAGQGAREQYF
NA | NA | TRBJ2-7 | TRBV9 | TGTGCCAGCAGCCCCCTAGGCGGTGAGCAGTACTTC | CASSPLGGEQYF
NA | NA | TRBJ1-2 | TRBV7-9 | TGTGCCAGCAGCTCCCCTGGGGCGTCTATCGTGGGCTACACCTTC | CASSSPGASIVGYTF
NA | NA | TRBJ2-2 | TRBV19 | TGTGCCAGTAGTATGATGGGTAGAGAGGGCGGGGAGCTGTTTTTT | CASSMMGREGGELFF
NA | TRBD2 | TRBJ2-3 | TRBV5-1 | TGCGCCAGCAGCGAAACTAGCGGGGGGCTCACAGATACGCAGTATTTT | CASSETSGGLTDTQYF
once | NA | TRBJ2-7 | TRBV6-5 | TGTGCCAGCAGTTGGGGACAAGCTCCTTACGAGCAGTACTTC | CASSWGQAPYEQYF
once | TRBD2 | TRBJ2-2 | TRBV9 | TGTGCCAGCAGCGTAGCGGTGGGGGGGTGGGGCCAGACCACCGGGGAGCTGTTTTTT | CASSVAVGGWGQTTGELFF
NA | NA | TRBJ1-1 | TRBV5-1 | TGCGCCAGCAGCCCCCGGGGGGTCTCTGAAGCTTTCTTT | CASSPRGVSEAFF
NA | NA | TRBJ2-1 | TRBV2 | TGTGCCAGCGGCCCCGCCGGCGTAGCCTACAATGAGCAGTTCTTC | CASGPAGVAYNEQFF
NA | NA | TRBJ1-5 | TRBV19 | TGTGCCAGTAGCTCCTGGTGGGCCCAGCATTTT | CASSSWWAQHF